The 14 T cell receptor beta chains given below trace back to one sample, sequenced in a study of blood T cells in healthy people across ages. PCR was performed a second time for roughly 7 to 11 cycles using a sample-barcoded 5' primer and a J-beta primer mix. MiXCR was run by TCRdb on the 5' RACE reads, yielding one entry per CDR3 protein. The data show fewer than 800,000 distinct CDR3 sequences, approximately 49% seen once. Sequenced: blood. All receptors come from a woman aged 60-75 years in good health.

The V call is TRBV4-3, the J call TRBJ1-2, with TRBD1 matching over 8 bases. Germline loops: CDR1 LGHNA, CDR2 YSLEER. This CDR3 has 17 residues. After removal of 0 bases from V and 2 bases from J, the junction contained 8 bases not matched to a gene. The CDR3 loop is CASSQDVQGAPNYGYTF. The CDR3 nucleotides read TGCGCCAGCAGCCAAGACGTTCAGGGGGCGCCAAACTATGGCTACACCTTC.

The chain joins TRBV6-2 or TRBV6-3 to TRBJ2-4; 10 positions agree with TRBD2. Germline V gene sequence: CDR1 MNHEY, CDR2 SVGEGT. The CDR3 consists of 14 residues. V lost 4 bases to trimming and J lost 13 bases; unmatched junction nucleotides: 10. The CDR3 protein is CASSLKREGVEQYF. The CDR3 coding sequence is TGTGCCAGCAGTTTGAAGCGGGAGGGCGTTGAGCAGTACTTC.

V is TRBV7-2 and J is TRBJ2-1; 15 bases are a match to TRBD2. The CDR3 runs 16 residues. V dropped 4 bases and J dropped 9; count of bases not matched to a gene: 7. Germline V gene sequence: CDR1 SGHTA, CDR2 FQGNSA. CDR3 nucleotides: TGTGCCAGCAGCTCCGGGACTAGCGGGAGGTGGAGTGAGCAGTTCTTC. It is translated as CASSSGTSGRWSEQFF.

The genes are TRBV27 and TRBJ2-7; D is possibly TRBD1 (6 bases). V lost 6 bases and J 6 bases, leaving 21 bases between the germline ends. The germline V gene encodes CDR1 MNHEY and CDR2 SMNVEV (reference sequence). The CDR3 sequence is 15 residues long. Written as DNA, the CDR3 is TGTGCCAGCAGCACCCAGGGGAAAGGGGCGGGCGAGCAGTACTTC. Amino acids: CASSTQGKGAGEQYF.

Of note for this clonotype: Its ends do not fully match the called genes, so a read error is possible. CDR3 sequence (DNA): TGTGCCAGCAACCTAGGGGGTTCGGTCGGAGGGGAGCTGTTCTTC. Protein product: CASNLGGSVGGELFF. The chain links TRBV2 to TRBJ2-1; D is possibly TRBD1 or TRBD2 (6 bases each). This CDR3 contains 15 residues. Germline CDR1 and CDR2: SNHLY and FYNNEI. The variable domain in full, completed from reference TRBV2 and TRBJ2-1, reads EPEVTQTPSHQVTQMGQEVILRCVPISNHLYFYWYRQILGQKVEFLVSFYNNEISEKSEIFDDQFSVERPDGSNFTLKIRSTKLEDSAMYFCASNLGGSVGGELFFGPGTRLTVL.

This sequence joins TRBV7-9 and TRBJ1-5; the D gene is possibly TRBD1 (6 bases). Germline values: CDR1 SEHNR, CDR2 FQNEAQ (reference sequence). Trimming shortened V by 5 bases and J by 5 bases, and 10 bases separated the two germline ends. The CDR3 loop spans 13 amino acids. For the CDR3, the DNA is TGTGCCAGCAGCGTAGGGGGGTATCAGCCCCAGCATTTT. This translates into CASSVGGYQPQHF.

J is TRBJ2-3 and V is TRBV4-2; D gene unclear. Germline CDR1 reads LGHNA; CDR2 reads YNFKEQ. Trimming shortened V by 0 bases and J by 5 bases, and 6 bases separated the two germline ends. The CDR3 is 13 amino acids. CDR3 region: CASSQDSIDTQYF. CDR3 bases: TGTGCCAGCAGCCAAGATTCAATAGATACGCAGTATTTT.

This clonotype was counted only a few times. This rearrangement joins TRBV20-1 to TRBJ2-3, with D possibly matching TRBD2 (6 bases). Between the trimmed V and J ends, which lost 2 bases and 1 base, there was a span of 13 bases. The V gene's germline CDR1 is DFQATT and CDR2 SNEGSKA (reference sequence). This CDR3 is 15 amino acids long. CDR3 in amino acids: CSARLMKRGTDTQYF. Here the CDR3 DNA reads TGCAGTGCTAGACTAATGAAGCGGGGCACAGATACGCAGTATTTT.

This CDR3 reads CASSPRGLQSNTEAFF. CDR3 DNA sequence: TGTGCCAGCAGCCCGAGGGGGTTGCAGTCGAACACTGAAGCTTTCTTT. V and J are TRBV7-2 and TRBJ1-1, with D tentatively TRBD1 (6 bases). Germline CDR1 SGHTA, CDR2 FQGNSA. The V and J ends lost 5 bases and 1 base respectively, with 17 bases between them. The CDR3 totals 16 residues.

This chain uses TRBV6-2 or TRBV6-3 with TRBJ2-5, with 8 bases matching TRBD2. V was pared by 6 bases and J by 1 base, with 10 bases of the junction left unmatched. The CDR3 extends over 16 amino acids. Germline V gene sequence: CDR1 MNHEY, CDR2 SVGEGT. CDR3 residues: CASSPPQAGAQETQYF. The CDR3 DNA sequence: TGTGCCAGCAGCCCTCCCCAAGCGGGAGCCCAAGAGACCCAGTACTTC.

This chain joins TRBV10-3 and TRBJ1-2; TRBD1 matches at 9 bases. The CDR3 runs 14 residues. CDR1 ENHRY and CDR2 SYGVKD come from the germline V gene. The trim removed 8 bases at V and 8 bases at J, leaving 12 bases unmatched. The CDR3 reads CAIGGDRDVVGYTF. The CDR3 region has the DNA TGTGCCATCGGTGGGGACAGGGACGTTGTGGGCTACACCTTC.

The V gene is TRBV6-5, the J gene TRBJ1-5; D gene ambiguous. The germline CDR1 and CDR2 sequences are MNHEY and SVGAGI. This CDR3 is 13 amino acids long. Trimming removed 5 bases at V and 3 bases at J, with 8 bases between. In DNA form, the CDR3 reads TGTGCCAGCAGTACCATGGACAATCAGCCCCAGCATTTT. Encoded protein: CASSTMDNQPQHF.

This clonotype was seen a few times. Compared with germline, one end of the junction differs, possibly owing to a read error. CDR3 loop: CASSTPDSLGGYTF. As DNA, the CDR3 is TGCGCCAGCAGTACCCCGGACAGCTTGGGTGGCTACACCTTC. This sequence joins TRBV28 and TRBJ1-2; possibly TRBD1 for D (6 bases). Germline-derived CDR1 and CDR2 are MDHEN and SYDVKM. The CDR3 has 14 residues.

V is TRBV2 and J is TRBJ2-2; 7 nucleotides agree with TRBD2. The CDR3 has 16 amino acids. The V segment lost 3 bases and the J segment 0 bases; nucleotides outside the gene matches: 4. Germline CDR1 is SNHLY and CDR2 is FYNNEI. The CDR3, as DNA: TGTGCCAGCAGTGAGTCGGGGGGTTCGAACACCGGGGAGCTGTTTTTT. This sequence encodes CASSESGGSNTGELFF.